The entry below gives a single TCR beta chain sequence along with its context. The specificity of this receptor is unknown. No qualities accompany the bases; no much larger clone lies one base away. This sample is drawn from a study of blood T cell repertoires in COVID-19 (TCRdb year 2020). About the full investigation: Samples from collaborators originated in the United States, Italy and Spain and spanned both the acute and convalescent phases of COVID-19. The prospective study material was composed of cDNA or gDNA derived from T cells, B-cell-depleted T cells, or PBMCs. Deeply sampled blood TCRbeta repertoires from subjects exposed to, actively infected with, or recovered from COVID-19 were included in the dataset. A freely available public database, intended as a resource for researchers studying the immune response to SARS-CoV-2, is where the repertoires were released. The samples were drawn from the first 160 participants of the ongoing ImmuneRACE study and from some 1,300 subjects provided by 6 global collaborators. Sample metadata almost always included a de-identified subject ID, COVID-19 status, age in years and sex. HLA class I and class II types, where available, came from metadata supplied by the sample provider rather than from assay-based typing.

From its cysteine to its phenylalanine, the CDR3 spans 15 amino acids. Just the 45-base CDR3 DNA is kept, in frame starting at base 1. CDR1 is given as SGHRS and CDR2 as YFSETQ, both from the germline V gene. V lost 3 bases and J lost 0 bases, and the count of bases not matched to a germline gene is 3. In Seattle, one collaborating source enrolled patients while the infection was active and tracked those patients longitudinally over the course of disease. Each collaborating institution followed its own protocols to collect whole blood in K2EDTA tubes. For TCRbeta analysis, collaborator samples were shipped as frozen whole blood, as isolated PBMCs, or as DNA extracted from either sample type. TCRbeta CDR3 regions were amplified from genomic DNA using the immunoSEQ Assay, a bias-controlled multiplex PCR. The study's processing was this. The number of nucleated cells in each sample was estimated from the amplification of reference gene primers within the assay. To quantify the absolute abundance of each unique TCRbeta CDR3 rearrangement, sequence reads were collapsed and filtered. Productive Simpson clonality was computed per sample as the square root of Simpson's diversity index over productive rearrangements. Not all clones reach the TCRdb copy of this immuneACCESS table, which keeps in-frame sequences only. Checked studies attribute under half of the gap to unresolved V genes and leave the rest unexplained. The V and J calls and the clone size are those of that table, but D and trimming were determined from the DNA. The sample records approximately 300,000 clones, 85% to 90% of which are singletons. The ten largest clones represent around 0.96% of the sample.

What the authors observed across the whole study: Clinical and demographic metadata were provided uncurated, with the amount varying by source and participant.

This receptor was identified in a woman in her 40s with COVID-19, enrolled during active disease. The chain links TRBV5-1 with TRBJ2-7; 10 of the junction bases match TRBD2. Source material: peripheral blood. The bases are TGCGCCAGCAGCTCGACTAGCGGGTACTCCTACGAGCAGTACTTC. This codes for CASSSTSGYSYEQYF.